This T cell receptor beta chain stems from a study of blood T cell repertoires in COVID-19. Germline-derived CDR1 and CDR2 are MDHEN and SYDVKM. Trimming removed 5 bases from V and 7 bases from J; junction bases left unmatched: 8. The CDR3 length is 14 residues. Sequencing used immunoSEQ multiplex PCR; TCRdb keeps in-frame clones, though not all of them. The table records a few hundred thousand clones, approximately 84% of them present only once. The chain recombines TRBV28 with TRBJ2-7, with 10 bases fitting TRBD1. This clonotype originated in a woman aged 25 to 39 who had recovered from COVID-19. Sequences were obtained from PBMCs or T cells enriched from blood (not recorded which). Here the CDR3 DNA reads TGTGCCAGCAGTGGGGGACAGGGGCCTCGGGAGCAGTACTTC. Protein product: CASSGGQGPREQYF.